This T cell receptor (beta chain) was sequenced for a study of blood T cell repertoires in COVID-19. Sequenced by immunoSEQ multiplex PCR; TCRdb stores in-frame clones only, minus some. The profile shows about 260,000 clones, about 80% of them singletons. Germline values: CDR1 MGHDK, CDR2 SYGVNS. This CDR3 contains 11 residues. V lost 8 bases and J 7 bases, leaving 11 bases between the germline ends. Sequencing was performed on PBMCs or T cells enriched from blood (not recorded which). The chain is built from TRBV25-1 and TRBJ1-1; D is ambiguous. The source is a young man with acute COVID-19. Here the CDR3 reads CASEGSSEAFF. The CDR3 DNA sequence: TGTGCCAGCGAAGGGAGCAGTGAAGCTTTCTTT. Supplemented by reference TRBV25-1 and TRBJ1-1, the full variable domain reads EADIYQTPRYLVIGTGKKITLECSQTMGHDKMYWYQQDPGMELHLIHYSYGVNSTEKGDLSSESTVSRIRTEHFPLTLESARPSHTSQYLCASEGSSEAFFGQGTRLTVV.